This is a list of T cell receptor beta chains from one sample in a study of Ad26.COV2.S vaccination and SARS-CoV-2 variants. Profiled with immunoSEQ multiplex PCR; TCRdb holds only in-frame clones, not every one. The sample lists 350,000 to 600,000 clones, 80% to 90% occurring once. Sequenced material: peripheral blood, taken in a trial of Ad26.COV2.S vaccine versus placebo. The receptor source for this set is a person aged 18 to 65 who received the Ad26.COV2.S COVID-19 vaccine or a placebo. CDR3s include the opening cysteine and the closing phenylalanine or tryptophan. The D gene is left open where the match is weak. Where a row states a size, it is once, few, many or the class of an expanded clone; other rows omit it.

len: 13; v_gene: TRBV9; j_gene: TRBJ2-7; abundance: NA; d_gene: NA; CDR3nt: TGTGCCAGCAGCGTAGTGGGGTCTGGGGAGCAGTACTTC; CDR3aa: CASSVVGSGEQYF
len: 17; v_gene: TRBV5-1; j_gene: TRBJ1-1; abundance: NA; d_gene: TRBD1; CDR3nt: TGCGCCAGCAGCTTGTCTGGACAGGCCGGTGGCACGGGGAAAGCTTTCTTT; CDR3aa: CASSLSGQAGGTGKAFF
len: 13; v_gene: TRBV7-3; j_gene: TRBJ1-2; abundance: NA; d_gene: NA; CDR3nt: TGTGCCAGCAGCCCACAGGGAGTCGGTGGCTACACCTTC; CDR3aa: CASSPQGVGGYTF
len: 13; v_gene: TRBV11-3; j_gene: TRBJ1-1; abundance: NA; d_gene: NA; CDR3nt: TGTGCCAGCAGCTTAGATGGGGGGCTCGAAGCTTTCTTT; CDR3aa: CASSLDGGLEAFF
len: 17; v_gene: TRBV7-2; j_gene: TRBJ1-1; abundance: NA; d_gene: NA; CDR3nt: TGTGCCAGCAGCCCGGGGACCGGGGGGCTATCGGACACTGAAGCTTTCTTT; CDR3aa: CASSPGTGGLSDTEAFF
len: 16; v_gene: TRBV27; j_gene: TRBJ2-7; abundance: NA; d_gene: TRBD2; CDR3nt: TGTGCCAGCAGTTCCCGGACTAGCGGGAGTGGCTACGAGCAGTACTTC; CDR3aa: CASSSRTSGSGYEQYF
len: 12; v_gene: TRBV6-2/TRBV6-3; j_gene: TRBJ2-7; abundance: NA; d_gene: NA; CDR3nt: TGTGCCAGCAGTTACTCTCTGCGAGAGCAGTACTTC; CDR3aa: CASSYSLREQYF
len: 14; v_gene: TRBV29-1; j_gene: TRBJ2-1; abundance: NA; d_gene: NA; CDR3nt: TGCAGCGTCCGACCAGGGGGGCCGTTAAATGAGCAGTTCTTC; CDR3aa: CSVRPGGPLNEQFF
len: 10; v_gene: TRBV30; j_gene: TRBJ1-2; abundance: once; d_gene: NA; CDR3nt: TGTGCCTCTTACTTATATGGCTACACCTTC; CDR3aa: CASYLYGYTF
len: 12; v_gene: TRBV6-6; j_gene: TRBJ2-2; abundance: NA; d_gene: NA; CDR3nt: TGTGCCAGCACCCAGGGCACCGGGGAGCTGTTTTTT; CDR3aa: CASTQGTGELFF
len: 15; v_gene: TRBV19; j_gene: TRBJ1-4; abundance: NA; d_gene: NA; CDR3nt: TGTGCCAGTAGTATGGGAACAGGGTTGAATGAAAAACTGTTTTTT; CDR3aa: CASSMGTGLNEKLFF
len: 13; v_gene: TRBV5-1; j_gene: TRBJ2-7; abundance: NA; d_gene: NA; CDR3nt: TGCGCCAGCAGCTTGGTGGGGACCTACGAGCAGTACTTC; CDR3aa: CASSLVGTYEQYF
len: 17; v_gene: TRBV10-1; j_gene: TRBJ2-5; abundance: NA; d_gene: NA; CDR3nt: TGCGCCAGCAGGGGGGTGACCTTTGGGAGTGGTTGGGAGACCCAGTACTTC; CDR3aa: CASRGVTFGSGWETQYF
len: 16; v_gene: TRBV7-2; j_gene: TRBJ2-1; abundance: NA; d_gene: TRBD2; CDR3nt: TGTGCCAGCAGCTCCTATAGCGGGGGGGCGCCTGGCGAGCAGTTCTTC; CDR3aa: CASSSYSGGAPGEQFF
len: 17; v_gene: TRBV13; j_gene: TRBJ2-7; abundance: NA; d_gene: TRBD1; CDR3nt: TGTGCCAGCAGCTTAGGCCACAGGGGGTCTGGTCACTACGAGCAGTACTTC; CDR3aa: CASSLGHRGSGHYEQYF
len: 15; v_gene: TRBV7-2; j_gene: TRBJ2-7; abundance: once; d_gene: NA; CDR3nt: TGTGCCAGCAGCTTCGGGACTCTATCCTCCTACGAGCAGTACTTC; CDR3aa: CASSFGTLSSYEQYF
len: 14; v_gene: TRBV10-1; j_gene: TRBJ2-3; abundance: NA; d_gene: NA; CDR3nt: TGCGCCAGCAGTGACGGGGGTATCACAGATACGCAGTATTTT; CDR3aa: CASSDGGITDTQYF
len: 16; v_gene: TRBV9; j_gene: TRBJ2-3; abundance: NA; d_gene: TRBD2; CDR3nt: TGTGCCAGCAGCAAAACTAGCGGGGGCTGGGCAGATACGCAGTATTTT; CDR3aa: CASSKTSGGWADTQYF
len: 16; v_gene: TRBV4-1; j_gene: TRBJ2-6; abundance: NA; d_gene: NA; CDR3nt: TGCGCCAGCAGCCGCCGGGCCGTGTTTGGGGCCAACGTCCTGACTTTC; CDR3aa: CASSRRAVFGANVLTF
len: 17; v_gene: TRBV11-2; j_gene: TRBJ1-1; abundance: NA; d_gene: TRBD1; CDR3nt: TGTGCCAGCAGCTTAGTAGGAAATACAGGGGGTGGCACTGAAGCTTTCTTT; CDR3aa: CASSLVGNTGGGTEAFF
len: 15; v_gene: TRBV18; j_gene: TRBJ2-1; abundance: NA; d_gene: NA; CDR3nt: TGTGCCAGCTCACCCAACAGAGACTCCTACAATGAGCAGTTCTTC; CDR3aa: CASSPNRDSYNEQFF
len: 13; v_gene: TRBV29-1; j_gene: TRBJ1-5; abundance: NA; d_gene: TRBD1; CDR3nt: TGCAGCGTAGAGACAGGGCAAGGTCAGCCCCAGCATTTT; CDR3aa: CSVETGQGQPQHF
len: 13; v_gene: TRBV3-1/TRBV3-2; j_gene: TRBJ2-5; abundance: NA; d_gene: TRBD2; CDR3nt: TGTGCCAGCAGCCGAGGACTAGAAGAGACCCAGTACTTC; CDR3aa: CASSRGLEETQYF
len: 14; v_gene: TRBV4-1; j_gene: TRBJ2-1; abundance: NA; d_gene: TRBD2; CDR3nt: TGCGCCAGCAGCCAGTCCGGGACTAGTTATAGGCAGTTCTTC; CDR3aa: CASSQSGTSYRQFF
len: 14; v_gene: TRBV19; j_gene: TRBJ1-5; abundance: few; d_gene: NA; CDR3nt: TGTGCCAGTAGTATACCCGGGTCCAATCAGCCCCAGCATTTT; CDR3aa: CASSIPGSNQPQHF
len: 14; v_gene: TRBV28; j_gene: TRBJ1-4; abundance: NA; d_gene: NA; CDR3nt: TGTGCCAGCAGTAGCCGGGCCTTTAATGAAAAACTGTTTTTT; CDR3aa: CASSSRAFNEKLFF
len: 16; v_gene: TRBV28; j_gene: TRBJ2-1; abundance: NA; d_gene: TRBD2; CDR3nt: TGTGCCAGCAGTTTGGAGGCGGGAGCGTCGGACAATGAGCAGTTCTTC; CDR3aa: CASSLEAGASDNEQFF